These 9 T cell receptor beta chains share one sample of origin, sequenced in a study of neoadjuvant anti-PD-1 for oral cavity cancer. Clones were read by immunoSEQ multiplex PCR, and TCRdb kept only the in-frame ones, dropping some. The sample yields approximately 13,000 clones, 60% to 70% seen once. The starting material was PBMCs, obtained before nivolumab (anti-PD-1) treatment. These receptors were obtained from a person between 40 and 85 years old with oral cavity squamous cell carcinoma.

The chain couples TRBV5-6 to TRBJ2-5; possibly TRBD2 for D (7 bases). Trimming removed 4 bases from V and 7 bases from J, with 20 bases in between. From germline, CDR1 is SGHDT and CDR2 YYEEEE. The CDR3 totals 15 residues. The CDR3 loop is CASSEPGGAGGTQYF. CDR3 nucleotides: TGTGCCAGCAGCGAGCCTGGGGGGGCTGGGGGGACCCAGTACTTC. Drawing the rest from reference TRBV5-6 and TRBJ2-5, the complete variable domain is DAGVTQSPTHLIKTRGQQVTLRCSPKSGHDTVSWYQQALGQGPQFIFQYYEEEERQRGNFPDRFSGHQFPNYSSELNVNALLLGDSALYLCASSEPGGAGGTQYFGPGTRLLVL.

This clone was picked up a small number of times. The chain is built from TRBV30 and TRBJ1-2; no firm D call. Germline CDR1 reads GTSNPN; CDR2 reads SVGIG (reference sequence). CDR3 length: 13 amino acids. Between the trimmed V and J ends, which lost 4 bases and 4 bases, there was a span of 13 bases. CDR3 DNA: TGTGCCTGGACTCCTGGGCATTCCTATGGCTACACCTTC. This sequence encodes CAWTPGHSYGYTF.

The CDR3 protein is CASSHSGTGPHEQFF. CDR3 bases: TGTGCCAGCAGCCACAGCGGGACAGGGCCCCATGAGCAGTTCTTC. V is TRBV11-3 and J is TRBJ2-1; TRBD1 aligns across 9 bases. Germline lookup yields CDR1 SGHNT and CDR2 YENEEA. Trimming removed 5 bases from V and 8 bases from J; junction bases left unmatched: 10. This CDR3 spans 15 amino acids.

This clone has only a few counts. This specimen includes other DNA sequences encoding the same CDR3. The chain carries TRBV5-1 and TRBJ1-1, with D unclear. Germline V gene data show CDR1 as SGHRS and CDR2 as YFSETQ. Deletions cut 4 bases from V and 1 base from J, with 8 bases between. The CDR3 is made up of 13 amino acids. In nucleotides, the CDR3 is TGCGCCAGCAGCCCGACGGGGAACACTGAAGCTTTCTTT. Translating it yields CASSPTGNTEAFF.

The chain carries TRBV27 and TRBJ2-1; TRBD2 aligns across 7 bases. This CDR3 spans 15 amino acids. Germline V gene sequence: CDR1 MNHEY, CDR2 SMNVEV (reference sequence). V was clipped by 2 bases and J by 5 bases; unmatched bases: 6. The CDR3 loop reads CASSLRWLADNEQFF. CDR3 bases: TGTGCCAGCAGTTTAAGGTGGCTAGCGGACAATGAGCAGTTCTTC.

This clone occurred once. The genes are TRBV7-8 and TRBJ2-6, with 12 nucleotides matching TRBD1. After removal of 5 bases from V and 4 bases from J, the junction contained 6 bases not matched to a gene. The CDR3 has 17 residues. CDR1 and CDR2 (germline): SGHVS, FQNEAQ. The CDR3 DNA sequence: TGTGCCAGCAGCCCCGAGGGACAGGGGGCCGGGGCCAACGTCCTGACTTTC. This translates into CASSPEGQGAGANVLTF.

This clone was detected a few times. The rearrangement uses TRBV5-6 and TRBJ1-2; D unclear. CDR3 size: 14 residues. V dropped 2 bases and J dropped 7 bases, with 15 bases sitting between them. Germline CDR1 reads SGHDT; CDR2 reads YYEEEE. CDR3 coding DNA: TGTGCCAGCAGCTTTGGGCGGGGAAACGGTGGCTACACCTTC. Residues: CASSFGRGNGGYTF.

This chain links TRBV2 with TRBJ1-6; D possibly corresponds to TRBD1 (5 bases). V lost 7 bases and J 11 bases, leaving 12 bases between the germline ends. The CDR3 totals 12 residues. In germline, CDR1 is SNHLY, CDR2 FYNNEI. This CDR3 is CASMGGVPPLHF. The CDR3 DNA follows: TGTGCCAGCATGGGGGGAGTGCCACCCCTCCACTTT.

The CDR3 nucleotides read TGTGCCAGCAGTTCCAGTATGGCAGGAAACACCATATATTTT. Protein sequence: CASSSSMAGNTIYF. The rearrangement uses TRBV27 and TRBJ1-3; D gene unclear. The CDR3 runs to 14 residues. Trimming cost V 4 bases and J 4 bases, with 11 bases left between them. Germline V gene lookup returns CDR1 MNHEY and CDR2 SMNVEV (reference sequence).